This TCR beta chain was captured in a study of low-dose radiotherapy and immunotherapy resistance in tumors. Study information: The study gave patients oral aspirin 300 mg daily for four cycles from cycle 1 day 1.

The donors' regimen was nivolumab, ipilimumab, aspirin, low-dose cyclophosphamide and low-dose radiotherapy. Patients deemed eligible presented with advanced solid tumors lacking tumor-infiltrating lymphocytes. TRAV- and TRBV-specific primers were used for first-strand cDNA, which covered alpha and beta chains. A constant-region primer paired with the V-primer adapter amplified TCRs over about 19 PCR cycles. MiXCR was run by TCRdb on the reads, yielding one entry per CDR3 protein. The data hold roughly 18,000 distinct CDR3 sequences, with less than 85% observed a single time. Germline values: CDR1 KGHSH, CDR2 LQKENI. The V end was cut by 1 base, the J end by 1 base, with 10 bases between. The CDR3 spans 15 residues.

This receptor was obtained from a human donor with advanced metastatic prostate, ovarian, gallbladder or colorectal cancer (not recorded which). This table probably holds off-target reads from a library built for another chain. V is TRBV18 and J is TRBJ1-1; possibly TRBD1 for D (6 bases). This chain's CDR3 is CASSPRQVGNTEAFF. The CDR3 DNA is TGTGCCAGCTCACCACGACAGGTGGGGAACACTGAAGCTTTCTTT.